A selection of T cell receptor beta chains follows, all from one sample in a study of blood T cell repertoires in COVID-19. Measured with immunoSEQ multiplex PCR; TCRdb has only the in-frame clones, and not every one. The sample includes about 35,000 clones, about 82% of them seen just once. Sequencing was done on a sample of peripheral blood. The receptors derive from a man in his 60s in a cohort sampled during active COVID-19. Each CDR3 is given without its conserved first and last residue. Clone size, where shown, is once, few, many, or a class for clones that have expanded.

>TRBV3-1/TRBV3-2|TRBJ2-5|.
ASSQGLAAQETQY
>TRBV27|TRBJ1-1|.
ASSLSRWTEAF
>TRBV30|TRBJ1-2|few
AWRQMGQGAGGYT
>TRBV4-2|TRBJ2-1|.
ASTQPDSYNEQF
>TRBV3-1/TRBV3-2|TRBJ1-6|.
ASSQPGRGSPLH
>TRBV3-1/TRBV3-2|TRBJ2-7|.
ASTQGGGEQY
>TRBV3-1/TRBV3-2|TRBJ1-2|.
ASGLQGAVSYGYT
>TRBV4-3|TRBJ2-3|.
ASSRLGGASTDTQY
>TRBV5-6|TRBJ2-2|.
ASSLVGVGNTGELF
>TRBV24-1|TRBJ2-4|.
ATSGSSGNIQY
>TRBV6-2/TRBV6-3|TRBJ2-7|.
ASSYSPGAYEQY
>TRBV19|TRBJ2-4|few
ATQGAKNIQY
>TRBV5-4|TRBJ2-7|once
ASSGARSEQY
>TRBV4-3|TRBJ2-2|.
ASSPWESVDTGELF
>TRBV7-9|TRBJ2-2|.
ASSLAFGTVTGELF
>TRBV3-1/TRBV3-2|TRBJ2-7|.
ASSQDPINEQY
>TRBV24-1|TRBJ2-2|few
ATSDPRQGASGELF
>TRBV11-3|TRBJ2-1|.
ASSLASQWAGAYNEQF
>TRBV11-2|TRBJ1-1|once
ASSQVRQTEAF
>TRBV19|TRBJ1-4|few
ASIAGNQGEKLF
>TRBV27|TRBJ1-4|medium-sized
ASRVGGDGNEKLF
>TRBV14|TRBJ2-5|.
ASSPGEGTQY
>TRBV7-2|TRBJ2-2|.
ASSSTSGRNTGELF
>TRBV28|TRBJ1-2|.
ASNSRGLGYGYT
>TRBV3-1/TRBV3-2|TRBJ1-1|.
ASSETGVKTEAF
>TRBV3-1/TRBV3-2|TRBJ2-2|.
ASSPMTGTGELF
>TRBV5-4|TRBJ2-7|.
ASSLAGPLSYEQY
>TRBV15|TRBJ1-2|.
ATSSPGGVGQGTGKRYGYT
>TRBV19|TRBJ2-5|.
ASRAARGGRLETQY
>TRBV7-8|TRBJ2-2|.
ASSTGGAFSGELF
>TRBV3-1/TRBV3-2|TRBJ1-6|.
ASSHPVIDSPLH
>TRBV7-2|TRBJ1-1|.
ASSLGGAREAF
>TRBV11-2|TRBJ2-2|.
ASSLDGLAGAGGELF
>TRBV4-1|TRBJ2-7|.
ASSRGSGLSYEQY
>TRBV28|TRBJ1-5|.
ASSTAGAINQPQH
>TRBV19|TRBJ2-1|.
ASSGRGEQF
>TRBV25-1|TRBJ1-5|once
ASSDEPGQGPGQPQH
>TRBV5-6|TRBJ2-7|.
ASKFGRGSYEQY
>TRBV9|TRBJ2-1|.
ASSVAEGLAAYNEQF
>TRBV5-6|TRBJ2-1|.
ASSLDGLAPTSNEQF
>TRBV11-2|TRBJ2-1|.
ASEASGYNEQF
>TRBV7-9|TRBJ1-5|once
ASSPSDRDVDQPQH
>TRBV6-5|TRBJ1-5|few
ASRSGMGNQPQH
>TRBV6-5|TRBJ1-1|.
ASRRTGTNTEAF
>TRBV28|TRBJ2-7|.
ASPPPGLAPYEQY
>TRBV5-6|TRBJ2-1|.
ASRGAGWSEQF
>TRBV7-2|TRBJ2-5|few
ASTPRSGAQETQY
>TRBV18|TRBJ1-1|once
ASSGTGGRTEAF
>TRBV24-1|TRBJ2-1|once
ATSDLGASGASYNEQF